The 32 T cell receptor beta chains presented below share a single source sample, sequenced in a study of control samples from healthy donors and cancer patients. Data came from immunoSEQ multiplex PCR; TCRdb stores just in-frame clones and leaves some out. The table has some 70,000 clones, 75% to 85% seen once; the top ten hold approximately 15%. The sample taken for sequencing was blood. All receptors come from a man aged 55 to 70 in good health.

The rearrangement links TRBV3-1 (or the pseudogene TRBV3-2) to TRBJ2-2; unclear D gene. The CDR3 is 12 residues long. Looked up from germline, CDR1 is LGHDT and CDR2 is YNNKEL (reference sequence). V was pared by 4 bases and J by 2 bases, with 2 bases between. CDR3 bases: TGTGCCAGCAGCCGAAACACCGGGGAGCTGTTTTTT. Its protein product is CASSRNTGELFF.

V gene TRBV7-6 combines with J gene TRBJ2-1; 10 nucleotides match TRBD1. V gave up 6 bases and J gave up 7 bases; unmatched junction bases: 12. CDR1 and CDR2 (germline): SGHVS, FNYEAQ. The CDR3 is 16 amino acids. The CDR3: CASSLGTGVGGNEQFF. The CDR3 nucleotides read TGTGCCAGCAGTCTCGGGACAGGGGTAGGTGGTAATGAGCAGTTCTTC.

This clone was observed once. This chain's CDR3 is CASSFSTRGYQETQYF. In DNA, the CDR3 is TGTGCCAGCAGCTTCTCTACTAGGGGGTACCAAGAGACCCAGTACTTC. The rearrangement links TRBV13 to TRBJ2-5; possibly TRBD1 for D (6 bases). The CDR3 has 16 amino acids. Germline loops: CDR1 PRHDT, CDR2 FYEKMQ (reference sequence). Trimming took off 3 bases at V and 0 bases at J, with 14 bases between the two ends.

The CDR3 loop reads CASSVGVESRAFF. The CDR3 DNA is TGTGCCAGCAGCGTAGGTGTGGAGTCACGAGCTTTCTTT. The chain combines TRBV9 with TRBJ1-1; D not resolved. Trimming shortened V by 0 bases and J by 10 bases, and 13 bases separated the two germline ends. The CDR3 totals 13 residues. Germline V gene data show CDR1 as SGDLS and CDR2 as YYNGEE.

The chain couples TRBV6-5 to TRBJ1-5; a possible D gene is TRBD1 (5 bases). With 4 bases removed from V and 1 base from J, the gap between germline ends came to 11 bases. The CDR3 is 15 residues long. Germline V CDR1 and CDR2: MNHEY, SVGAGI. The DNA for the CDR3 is TGTGCCAGCAGTTCCGACTGGGGCAGCAATCAGCCCCAGCATTTT. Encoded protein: CASSSDWGSNQPQHF.

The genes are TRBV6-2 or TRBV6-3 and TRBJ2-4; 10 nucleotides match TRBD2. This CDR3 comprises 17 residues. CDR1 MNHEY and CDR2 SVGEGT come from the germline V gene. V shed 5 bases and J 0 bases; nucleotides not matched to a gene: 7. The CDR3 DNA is TGTGCCAGCAGTCAGCTAGCGGGAGCGCTAGCCAAAAACATTCAGTACTTC. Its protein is CASSQLAGALAKNIQYF.

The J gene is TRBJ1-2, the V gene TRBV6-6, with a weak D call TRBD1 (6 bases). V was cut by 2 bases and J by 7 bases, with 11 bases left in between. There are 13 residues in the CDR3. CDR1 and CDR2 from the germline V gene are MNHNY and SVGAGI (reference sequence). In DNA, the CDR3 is TGTGCCAGCAGTTACGAGGGGGGCGGTGGCTACACCTTC. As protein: CASSYEGGGGYTF.

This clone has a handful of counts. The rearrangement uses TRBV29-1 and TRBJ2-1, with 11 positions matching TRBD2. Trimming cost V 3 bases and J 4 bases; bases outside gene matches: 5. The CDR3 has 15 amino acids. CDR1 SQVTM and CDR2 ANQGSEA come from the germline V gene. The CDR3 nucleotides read TGCAGCGTTGAGGGGCTAGCGGGAGGTTACAATGAGCAGTTCTTC. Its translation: CSVEGLAGGYNEQFF.

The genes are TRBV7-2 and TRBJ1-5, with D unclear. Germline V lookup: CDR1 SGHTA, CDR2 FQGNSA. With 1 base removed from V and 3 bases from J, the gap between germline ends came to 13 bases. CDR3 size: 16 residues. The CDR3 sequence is CASSLVPQIYNQPQHF. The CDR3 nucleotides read TGTGCCAGCAGCTTAGTCCCACAGATATACAATCAGCCCCAGCATTTT.

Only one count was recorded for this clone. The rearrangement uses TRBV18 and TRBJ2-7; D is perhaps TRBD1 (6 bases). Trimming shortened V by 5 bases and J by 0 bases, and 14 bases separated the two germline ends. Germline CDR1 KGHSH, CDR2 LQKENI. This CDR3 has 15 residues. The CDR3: CASSSDSGISYEQYF. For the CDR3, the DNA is TGTGCCAGCTCATCGGACAGTGGCATCTCCTACGAGCAGTACTTC.

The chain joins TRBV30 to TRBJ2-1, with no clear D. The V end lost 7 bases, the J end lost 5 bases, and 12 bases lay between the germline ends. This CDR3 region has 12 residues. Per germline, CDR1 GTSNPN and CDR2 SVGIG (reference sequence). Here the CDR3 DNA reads TGTGCCTCCAAGTCAGTAGACAATGAGCAGTTCTTC. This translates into CASKSVDNEQFF.

The CDR3 sequence is CASSPEYVYGYTF. CDR3 in DNA: TGTGCCAGCTCACCGGAGTATGTCTATGGCTACACCTTC. V is TRBV18 and J is TRBJ1-2; D ambiguous. This CDR3 has 13 amino acids. V was clipped by 3 bases and J by 4 bases, with 9 bases between them. The germline CDR1 and CDR2 sequences are KGHSH and LQKENI.

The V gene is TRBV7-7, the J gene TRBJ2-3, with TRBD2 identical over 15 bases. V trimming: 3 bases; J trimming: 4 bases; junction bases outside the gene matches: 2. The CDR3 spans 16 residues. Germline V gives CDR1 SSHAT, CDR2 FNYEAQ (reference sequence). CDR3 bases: TGTGCCAGCAGCTTGGGACTAGCGGGAGGTTCAGATACGCAGTATTTT. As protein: CASSLGLAGGSDTQYF.

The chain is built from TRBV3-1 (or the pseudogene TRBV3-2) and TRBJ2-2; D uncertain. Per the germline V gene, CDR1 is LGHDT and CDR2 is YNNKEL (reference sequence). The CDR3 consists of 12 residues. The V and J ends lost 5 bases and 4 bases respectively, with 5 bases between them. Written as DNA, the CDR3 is TGTGCCAGCAGCTACTTCACCGGGGAGCTGTTTTTT. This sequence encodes CASSYFTGELFF.

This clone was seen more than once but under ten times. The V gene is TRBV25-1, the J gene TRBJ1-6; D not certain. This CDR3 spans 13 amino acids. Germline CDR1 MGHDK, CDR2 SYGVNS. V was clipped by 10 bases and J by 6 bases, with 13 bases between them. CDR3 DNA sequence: TGTGCCACCAGAGACCCGGGTAATTCACCCCTCCACTTT. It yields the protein CATRDPGNSPLHF.

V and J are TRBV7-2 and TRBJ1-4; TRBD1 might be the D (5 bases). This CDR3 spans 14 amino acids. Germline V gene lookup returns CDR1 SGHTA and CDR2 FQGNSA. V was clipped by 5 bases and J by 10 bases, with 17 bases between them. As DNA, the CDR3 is TGTGCCAGCAGCGGTCCGTTCGCTGGGGGAAAACTGTTTTTT. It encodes CASSGPFAGGKLFF.

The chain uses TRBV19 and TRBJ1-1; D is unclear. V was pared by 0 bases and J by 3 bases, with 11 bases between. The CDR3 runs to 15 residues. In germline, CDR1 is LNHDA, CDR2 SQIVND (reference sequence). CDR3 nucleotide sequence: TGTGCCAGTAGTATAGAAGCAGGCATGGACACTGAAGCTTTCTTT. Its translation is CASSIEAGMDTEAFF. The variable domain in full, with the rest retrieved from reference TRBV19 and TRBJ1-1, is DGGITQSPKYLFRKEGQNVTLSCEQNLNHDAMYWYRQDPGQGLRLIYYSQIVNDFQKGDIAEGYSVSREKKESFPLTVTSAQKNPTAFYLCASSIEAGMDTEAFFGQGTRLTVV.

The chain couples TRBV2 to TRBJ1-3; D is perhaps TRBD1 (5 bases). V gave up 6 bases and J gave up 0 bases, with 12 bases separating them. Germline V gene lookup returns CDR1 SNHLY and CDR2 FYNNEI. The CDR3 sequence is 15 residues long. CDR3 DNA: TGTGCCAGCAGCGTTAGACAGAGCTCTGGAAACACCATATATTTT. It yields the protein CASSVRQSSGNTIYF.

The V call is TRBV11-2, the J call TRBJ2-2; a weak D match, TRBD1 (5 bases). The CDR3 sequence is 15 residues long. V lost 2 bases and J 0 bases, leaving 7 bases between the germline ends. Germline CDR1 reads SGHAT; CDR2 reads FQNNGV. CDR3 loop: CASSLSTANTGELFF. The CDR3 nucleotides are TGTGCCAGCAGCTTATCGACAGCGAACACCGGGGAGCTGTTTTTT. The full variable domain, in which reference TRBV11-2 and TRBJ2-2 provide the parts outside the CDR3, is EAGVAQSPRYKIIEKRQSVAFWCNPISGHATLYWYQQILGQGPKLLIQFQNNGVVDDSQLPKDRFSAERLKGVDSTLKIQPAKLEDSAVYLCASSLSTANTGELFFGEGSRLTVL.

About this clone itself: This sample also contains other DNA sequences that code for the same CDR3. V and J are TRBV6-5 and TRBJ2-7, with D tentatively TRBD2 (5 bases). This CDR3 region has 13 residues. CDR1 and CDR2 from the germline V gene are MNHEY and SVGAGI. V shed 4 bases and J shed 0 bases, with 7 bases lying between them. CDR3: CASSFRDSYEQYF. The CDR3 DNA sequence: TGTGCCAGCAGTTTCCGGGACTCCTACGAGCAGTACTTC.

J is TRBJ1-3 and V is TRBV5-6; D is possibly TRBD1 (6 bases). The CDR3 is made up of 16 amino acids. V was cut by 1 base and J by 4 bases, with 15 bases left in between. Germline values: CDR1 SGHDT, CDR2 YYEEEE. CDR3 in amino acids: CASSLLAGATGNTIYF. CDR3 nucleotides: TGTGCCAGCAGCTTGTTGGCAGGGGCCACCGGAAACACCATATATTTT.

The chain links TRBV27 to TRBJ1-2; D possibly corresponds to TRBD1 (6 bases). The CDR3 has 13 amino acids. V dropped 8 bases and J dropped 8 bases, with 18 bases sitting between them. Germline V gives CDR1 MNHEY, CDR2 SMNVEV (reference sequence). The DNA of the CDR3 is TGTGCCAGCGGCTTCGGGGGCGTAGGGGGCTACACCTTC. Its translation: CASGFGGVGGYTF.

CDR3 nucleotide sequence: TGCGCCAGCAGCCAAGAATGGGCAACAGGCCCATTCACCACGCAGTATTTT. It yields the protein CASSQEWATGPFTTQYF. The V gene is TRBV4-3, the J gene TRBJ2-3; D is perhaps TRBD1 (5 bases). The ends were cut back, 0 bases at V and 9 bases at J, with 22 bases in the middle. This CDR3 is 17 amino acids long. Per the germline V gene, CDR1 is LGHNA and CDR2 is YSLEER.

This chain's CDR3 is CATSDSRGSDEQYF. CDR3 bases: TGTGCCACCAGTGATTCAAGGGGATCCGACGAGCAGTACTTC. The chain carries TRBV24-1 and TRBJ2-7; D is possibly TRBD1 (5 bases). The CDR3 loop spans 14 amino acids. Trimming pared 2 bases from V and 5 bases from J, leaving 12 bases between. Germline V gene lookup returns CDR1 KGHDR and CDR2 SFDVKD.

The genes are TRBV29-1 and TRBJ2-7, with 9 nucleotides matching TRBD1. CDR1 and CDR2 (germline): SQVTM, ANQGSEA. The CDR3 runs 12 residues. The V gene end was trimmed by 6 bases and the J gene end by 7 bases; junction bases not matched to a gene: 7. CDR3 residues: CSVRTGDREQYF. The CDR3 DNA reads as TGCAGCGTACGGACAGGGGACCGAGAGCAGTACTTC.

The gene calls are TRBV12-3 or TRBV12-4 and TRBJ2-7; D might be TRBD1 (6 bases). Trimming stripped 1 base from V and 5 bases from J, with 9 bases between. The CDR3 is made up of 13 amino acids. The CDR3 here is CASSLGQGNEQYF. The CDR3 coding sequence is TGTGCCAGCAGTTTAGGGCAGGGGAACGAGCAGTACTTC.

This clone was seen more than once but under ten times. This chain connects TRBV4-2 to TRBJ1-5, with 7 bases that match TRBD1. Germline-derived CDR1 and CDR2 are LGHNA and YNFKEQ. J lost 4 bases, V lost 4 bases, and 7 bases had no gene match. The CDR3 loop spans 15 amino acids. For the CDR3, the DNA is TGTGCCAGCAGCCCCCAGGGACAGCTTAATCAGCCCCAGCATTTT. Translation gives CASSPQGQLNQPQHF.

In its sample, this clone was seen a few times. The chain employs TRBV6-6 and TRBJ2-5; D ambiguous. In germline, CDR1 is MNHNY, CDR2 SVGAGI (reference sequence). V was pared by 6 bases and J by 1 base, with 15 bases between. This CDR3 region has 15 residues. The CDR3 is CASSILFLSQETQYF. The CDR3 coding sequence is TGTGCCAGCAGCATCCTTTTTTTGTCCCAAGAGACCCAGTACTTC.

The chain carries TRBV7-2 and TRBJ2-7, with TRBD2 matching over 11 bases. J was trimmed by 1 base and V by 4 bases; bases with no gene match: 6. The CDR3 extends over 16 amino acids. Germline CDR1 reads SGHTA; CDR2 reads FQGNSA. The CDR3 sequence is CASSWLGTSGSYEQYF. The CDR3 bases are TGTGCCAGCAGCTGGTTGGGGACTAGCGGATCCTACGAGCAGTACTTC.

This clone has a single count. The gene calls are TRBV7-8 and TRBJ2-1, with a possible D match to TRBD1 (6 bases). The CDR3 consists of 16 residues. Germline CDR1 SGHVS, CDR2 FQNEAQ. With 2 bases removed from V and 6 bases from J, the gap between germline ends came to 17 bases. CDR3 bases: TGTGCCAGCAGCTTATTTGATCAGGGGCGATTCAATGAGCAGTTCTTC. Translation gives CASSLFDQGRFNEQFF.

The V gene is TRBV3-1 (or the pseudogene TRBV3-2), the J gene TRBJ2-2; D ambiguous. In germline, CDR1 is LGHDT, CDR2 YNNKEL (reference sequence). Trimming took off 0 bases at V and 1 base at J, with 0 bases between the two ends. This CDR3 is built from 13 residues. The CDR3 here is CASSQENTGELFF. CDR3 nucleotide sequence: TGTGCCAGCAGCCAAGAGAACACCGGGGAGCTGTTTTTT.

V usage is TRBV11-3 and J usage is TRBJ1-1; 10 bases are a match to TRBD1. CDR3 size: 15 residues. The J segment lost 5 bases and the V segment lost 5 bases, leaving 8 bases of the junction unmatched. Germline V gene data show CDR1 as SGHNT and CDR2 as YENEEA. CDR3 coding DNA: TGTGCCAGCAGCACGGGACAGGGGCCGGGGACTGAAGCTTTCTTT. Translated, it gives CASSTGQGPGTEAFF.